Listed below are T cell receptor beta chains from one sample, sequenced in a study of T cell repertoires in cytomegalovirus infection. TCRdb re-called the reads with MiXCR, one entry per CDR3 protein. The sample has under 850,000 distinct CDR3 sequences, 35% seen once. The sequenced sample consisted of PBMCs. Receptor source: a human donor in good health (CMV status not recorded). Some clones in this sample may be carry-over from other donors' samples. Both conserved end residues are part of each CDR3. The order of the fields is clone size, D gene, V gene, J gene, CDR3 DNA, CDR3 protein. A D gene is named only where the DNA matches it firmly. Size values are once, few and many counts, or a class for expanded clones, and some rows have none.

abundance: NA; d_gene: TRBD2; v_gene: TRBV14; j_gene: TRBJ2-4; CDR3nt: TGTGCCAGCAGCCCGGGGACTAGATCCGGAGAGGACATTCAGTACTTC; CDR3aa: CASSPGTRSGEDIQYF
abundance: few; d_gene: NA; v_gene: TRBV7-7; j_gene: TRBJ1-5; CDR3nt: TGTGCTAGCAGCTTTGGTCGGCAGCCAAATCAGCCCCAGCATTTT; CDR3aa: CASSFGRQPNQPQHF
abundance: NA; d_gene: TRBD2; v_gene: TRBV6-5; j_gene: TRBJ2-3; CDR3nt: TGTGCCAGCAGGAATCCGGGACTAGCGGGGGGCACAGATACGCAGTATTTT; CDR3aa: CASRNPGLAGGTDTQYF
abundance: many; d_gene: NA; v_gene: TRBV20-1; j_gene: TRBJ1-5; CDR3nt: TGCAGTGCTAGAGATGGGGCGAGGAGGCTCGCTCAGCCCCAGCATTTT; CDR3aa: CSARDGARRLAQPQHF
abundance: few; d_gene: NA; v_gene: TRBV12-5; j_gene: TRBJ2-7; CDR3nt: TGTGCTAGTGGTTTGGTACTGGGGACGTGGGACGAGCAGTACTTC; CDR3aa: CASGLVLGTWDEQYF
abundance: NA; d_gene: NA; v_gene: TRBV6-1; j_gene: TRBJ2-7; CDR3nt: TGTGCCAGCAGTGAAGCGAGCTTCCTCTACGAGCAGTACTTC; CDR3aa: CASSEASFLYEQYF
abundance: few; d_gene: NA; v_gene: TRBV2; j_gene: TRBJ2-7; CDR3nt: TGTGCCAGCAGTGAAATAGACCCCTACGAGCAGTACTTC; CDR3aa: CASSEIDPYEQYF
abundance: NA; d_gene: NA; v_gene: TRBV25-1; j_gene: TRBJ2-2; CDR3nt: TGTGCCAGCAGTGATCCGACCTACGGCCGCCAGGGAACCGGGGAGCTGTTTTTT; CDR3aa: CASSDPTYGRQGTGELFF
abundance: many; d_gene: TRBD2; v_gene: TRBV7-8; j_gene: TRBJ2-7; CDR3nt: TGTGCCAGCAGCTTCGGGAGGTTTTCCTACGAGCAGTACTTC; CDR3aa: CASSFGRFSYEQYF
abundance: NA; d_gene: NA; v_gene: TRBV5-1; j_gene: TRBJ2-5; CDR3nt: TGCGCCAGCAGCTCTCGACAGACAAACCAAGAGACCCAGTACTTC; CDR3aa: CASSSRQTNQETQYF
abundance: NA; d_gene: NA; v_gene: TRBV12-3/TRBV12-4; j_gene: TRBJ1-6; CDR3nt: TGTGCCAGCAGTTTAAGGGGGGACATGAATTCACCCCTCCACTTT; CDR3aa: CASSLRGDMNSPLHF
abundance: few; d_gene: NA; v_gene: TRBV29-1; j_gene: TRBJ1-2; CDR3nt: TGCAGCGGAGGAACAGGTTCTTCCTATGGCTACACCTTC; CDR3aa: CSGGTGSSYGYTF
abundance: NA; d_gene: NA; v_gene: TRBV28; j_gene: TRBJ2-6; CDR3nt: TGTGCCAGCTGGGACCGAGGGTCTGGGGCCAACGTCCTGACTTTC; CDR3aa: CASWDRGSGANVLTF
abundance: NA; d_gene: TRBD1; v_gene: TRBV20-1; j_gene: TRBJ1-2; CDR3nt: TGCAGTGCTATAGGGACAGGGGAAAAATTCTACACCTTC; CDR3aa: CSAIGTGEKFYTF
abundance: NA; d_gene: NA; v_gene: TRBV18; j_gene: TRBJ2-2; CDR3nt: TGTGCCAGCTCACCCAGGGCCCACACCGGGGAGCTGTTTTTT; CDR3aa: CASSPRAHTGELFF
abundance: NA; d_gene: NA; v_gene: TRBV28; j_gene: TRBJ2-7; CDR3nt: TGTGCCAGCAGTTGGGCGGGGACAGCTTTGGACGAGCAGTACTTC; CDR3aa: CASSWAGTALDEQYF
abundance: NA; d_gene: NA; v_gene: TRBV13; j_gene: TRBJ2-3; CDR3nt: TGTGCCAGCAGCTTGGACTCCCAGAGCACAGATACGCAGTATTTT; CDR3aa: CASSLDSQSTDTQYF
abundance: few; d_gene: NA; v_gene: TRBV19; j_gene: TRBJ2-7; CDR3nt: TGTGCCAGTAGTGCCCGTGGAATGACAGCCGGCGGTTACGAGCAGTACTTC; CDR3aa: CASSARGMTAGGYEQYF
abundance: NA; d_gene: TRBD2; v_gene: TRBV5-1; j_gene: TRBJ2-7; CDR3nt: TGCGCCAGCAGCTCAAGACTAGCCTATAGCTCCTACGAGCAGTACTTC; CDR3aa: CASSSRLAYSSYEQYF
abundance: NA; d_gene: NA; v_gene: TRBV20-1; j_gene: TRBJ1-4; CDR3nt: TGCAGTGCTAGGGGGGCCGGCGCCGCAACTAATGAAAAACTGTTTTTT; CDR3aa: CSARGAGAATNEKLFF
abundance: NA; d_gene: NA; v_gene: TRBV25-1; j_gene: TRBJ1-5; CDR3nt: TGTGCCAGCAGTGAATTCGGGCAGAATCAGCCCCAGCATTTT; CDR3aa: CASSEFGQNQPQHF
abundance: NA; d_gene: TRBD1; v_gene: TRBV5-6; j_gene: TRBJ2-1; CDR3nt: TGTGCCAGCAGGTACACGGGACAGTCCTACAATGAGCAGTTCTTC; CDR3aa: CASRYTGQSYNEQFF
abundance: NA; d_gene: NA; v_gene: TRBV19; j_gene: TRBJ1-6; CDR3nt: TGTGCCAGTAGTATCTCGGACGGAAATTCACCCCTCCACTTT; CDR3aa: CASSISDGNSPLHF
abundance: few; d_gene: NA; v_gene: TRBV20-1; j_gene: TRBJ1-1; CDR3nt: TGCAGTGCTAGGGACTCGGGACTAGGATCCACTGAAGCTTTCTTT; CDR3aa: CSARDSGLGSTEAFF
abundance: NA; d_gene: NA; v_gene: TRBV20-1; j_gene: TRBJ2-3; CDR3nt: TGCAGTGCTAGAAGTCGACGGGTCGGGGATACGCAGTATTTT; CDR3aa: CSARSRRVGDTQYF
abundance: few; d_gene: NA; v_gene: TRBV7-2; j_gene: TRBJ1-3; CDR3nt: TGTGCCAGCAGCTTAGGGGGGACAAGACAACTCTTTGGAAACACCATATATTTT; CDR3aa: CASSLGGTRQLFGNTIYF
abundance: NA; d_gene: TRBD1; v_gene: TRBV12-5; j_gene: TRBJ1-1; CDR3nt: TGTGCTAGTGGTTTGGGGGACAGCTCATCCAACACTGAAGCTTTCTTT; CDR3aa: CASGLGDSSSNTEAFF
abundance: many; d_gene: TRBD2; v_gene: TRBV7-8; j_gene: TRBJ2-7; CDR3nt: TGTGCCAGCAGCATCAGCGGGGGGCCCTACGAGCAGTACTTC; CDR3aa: CASSISGGPYEQYF
abundance: few; d_gene: TRBD1; v_gene: TRBV7-2; j_gene: TRBJ1-2; CDR3nt: TGTGCCAGCAGCTTAGAGATTCGGACAGGGGCCAACTATGGCTACACCTTC; CDR3aa: CASSLEIRTGANYGYTF
abundance: NA; d_gene: NA; v_gene: TRBV12-3/TRBV12-4; j_gene: TRBJ1-3; CDR3nt: TGTGCCAGCAGTTTAAACGGGAGAAACACCATATATTTT; CDR3aa: CASSLNGRNTIYF
abundance: few; d_gene: TRBD2; v_gene: TRBV7-6; j_gene: TRBJ2-3; CDR3nt: TGTGCCAGCAGCCCCATCAGGACTAGCGGGGGGGTCCGCACAGATACGCAGTATTTT; CDR3aa: CASSPIRTSGGVRTDTQYF
abundance: NA; d_gene: NA; v_gene: TRBV19; j_gene: TRBJ1-3; CDR3nt: TGTGCCACCCGAAACGAGGGGCGCTCTGGAAACACCATATATTTT; CDR3aa: CATRNEGRSGNTIYF
abundance: few; d_gene: NA; v_gene: TRBV7-2; j_gene: TRBJ1-5; CDR3nt: TGTGCCAGCAGCTTAGCCAGGGGCGGGGGCAATAGCAATCAGCCCCAGCATTTT; CDR3aa: CASSLARGGGNSNQPQHF
abundance: few; d_gene: NA; v_gene: TRBV20-1; j_gene: TRBJ2-7; CDR3nt: TGCAGTGCTATCTACGGGGACTCCTACGAGCAGTACTTC; CDR3aa: CSAIYGDSYEQYF
abundance: few; d_gene: NA; v_gene: TRBV20-1; j_gene: TRBJ2-5; CDR3nt: TGCAGTGCTAGACCCTACAGAACACAGACACAAGAGACCCAGTACTTC; CDR3aa: CSARPYRTQTQETQYF
abundance: NA; d_gene: NA; v_gene: TRBV3-1; j_gene: TRBJ2-3; CDR3nt: TGTGCCAGCAGCCAAGATCCTCGCACAGATACGCAGTATTTT; CDR3aa: CASSQDPRTDTQYF
abundance: few; d_gene: NA; v_gene: TRBV12-3/TRBV12-4; j_gene: TRBJ1-5; CDR3nt: TGTGCCAGCAGTTTAGCGCAAGGGGGACATCAGCCCCAGCATTTT; CDR3aa: CASSLAQGGHQPQHF
abundance: NA; d_gene: NA; v_gene: TRBV7-2; j_gene: TRBJ2-7; CDR3nt: TGTGCCAGCAGCTCCCGGGTGGGAGGCCCCTACGAGCAGTACTTC; CDR3aa: CASSSRVGGPYEQYF
abundance: NA; d_gene: TRBD2; v_gene: TRBV6-2/TRBV6-3; j_gene: TRBJ2-3; CDR3nt: TGTGCCAGCAGTACGCGACTAGCGGGTACAGATACGCAGTATTTT; CDR3aa: CASSTRLAGTDTQYF
abundance: few; d_gene: TRBD1; v_gene: TRBV7-6; j_gene: TRBJ2-7; CDR3nt: TGTGCCAGCAGCCCCGGACAGGGGTTGATTTCCTACGAGCAGTACTTC; CDR3aa: CASSPGQGLISYEQYF
abundance: NA; d_gene: NA; v_gene: TRBV6-5; j_gene: TRBJ2-7; CDR3nt: TGTGCCCGCAGTTACTCTTACGGGCAGGCGACCTACGAGCAGTACTTC; CDR3aa: CARSYSYGQATYEQYF
abundance: few; d_gene: NA; v_gene: TRBV5-6; j_gene: TRBJ1-1; CDR3nt: TGTGCCAGCAGCTTAAGGGTAAGGGAAGCTTTCTTT; CDR3aa: CASSLRVREAFF
abundance: NA; d_gene: NA; v_gene: TRBV28; j_gene: TRBJ2-5; CDR3nt: TGTGCCAGAAGTTTATCGAGACAAGAGACCCCGTACTTC; CDR3aa: CARSLSRQETPYF
abundance: NA; d_gene: TRBD1; v_gene: TRBV27; j_gene: TRBJ1-1; CDR3nt: TGTGCCAGCAGTCGGGGGACAGTGGAATCGATGAACACTGAAGCTTTCTTT; CDR3aa: CASSRGTVESMNTEAFF
abundance: NA; d_gene: NA; v_gene: TRBV2; j_gene: TRBJ1-5; CDR3nt: TGTGCCAGCAGTGAGTGGGGGGCTCAGCCCCAGCATTTT; CDR3aa: CASSEWGAQPQHF
abundance: NA; d_gene: TRBD1; v_gene: TRBV6-2/TRBV6-3; j_gene: TRBJ1-5; CDR3nt: TGTGCCAGCAGTTACAGACAGGGGATTCGCAATCAGCCCCAGCATTTT; CDR3aa: CASSYRQGIRNQPQHF
abundance: NA; d_gene: TRBD1; v_gene: TRBV19; j_gene: TRBJ2-2; CDR3nt: TGTGCCAGTAGTGGGACAGGGAGGACCGGGGAGCTGTTTTTT; CDR3aa: CASSGTGRTGELFF
abundance: NA; d_gene: NA; v_gene: TRBV19; j_gene: TRBJ2-7; CDR3nt: TGTGCCAGTGCCGGCCAGGGGAACGAGCAGTACTTC; CDR3aa: CASAGQGNEQYF